This passage covers 7 T cell receptor beta chains from one sample sequenced in a study of T cell changes during pregnancy in multiple sclerosis. Here immunoSEQ multiplex PCR was the method, and the copy in TCRdb shows in-frame clones only, minus some. This table has about 80,000 clones, nearly 95% appearing once. The specimen comprised peripheral blood, sampled in the second trimester of pregnancy. These receptor sequences come from a female donor in good health, enrolled as a control in a pregnancy study.

The chain is built from TRBV4-1 and TRBJ1-5, with D possibly TRBD1 on 5 matching bases. The V end lost 2 bases, the J end lost 0 bases, and 8 bases lay between the germline ends. This CDR3 is 15 amino acids long. Germline V CDR1 and CDR2: MGHRA, YSYEKL. CDR3 amino acids: CASSQLGLSNQPQHF. The CDR3 nucleotides read TGCGCCAGCAGCCAATTGGGGCTTAGCAATCAGCCCCAGCATTTT.

The V gene is TRBV5-6, the J gene TRBJ2-1; D is ambiguous. The V end was cut by 5 bases, the J end by 8 bases, with 14 bases between. Germline CDR1 is SGHDT and CDR2 is YYEEEE. The CDR3 sequence is 13 residues long. CDR3 in amino acids: CASSFTDWDEQFF. In DNA form, the CDR3 reads TGTGCCAGCAGTTTCACCGACTGGGATGAGCAGTTCTTC.

V and J are TRBV5-6 and TRBJ2-1; 12 positions match TRBD2. Germline V gene lookup returns CDR1 SGHDT and CDR2 YYEEEE. This CDR3 has 17 amino acids. Trimming at V came to 4 bases and at J to 4 bases, leaving 9 bases not matched to a gene. CDR3 in DNA: TGTGCCAGCAGCGCCCGGACTAGCGGGGAGGTATACAATGAGCAGTTCTTC. It encodes CASSARTSGEVYNEQFF.

This chain links TRBV19 with TRBJ1-4; D call uncertain. Deletions cut 8 bases from V and 5 bases from J, with 12 bases between. In germline, CDR1 is LNHDA, CDR2 SQIVND (reference sequence). The CDR3 has 13 amino acids. The DNA of the CDR3 is TGTGCCAGTCTTGGCAGAAAAAATGAAAAACTGTTTTTT. This translates into CASLGRKNEKLFF.

The V call is TRBV27, the J call TRBJ2-7; 10 positions agree with TRBD2. The CDR3 sequence is 15 residues long. The germline gives CDR1 MNHEY, CDR2 SMNVEV (reference sequence). V lost 4 bases to trimming and J lost 8 bases; unmatched junction nucleotides: 11. The CDR3 nucleotides are TGTGCCAGCAGTTCCCCGACTAGCGGGTCTATCAAGCAGTACTTC. The encoded protein is CASSSPTSGSIKQYF.

The chain links TRBV27 to TRBJ2-5; tentatively, D is TRBD1 (5 bases). This CDR3 has 14 amino acids. Trimming removed 0 bases at V and 3 bases at J, with 8 bases between. Germline loops: CDR1 MNHEY, CDR2 SMNVEV (reference sequence). CDR3 DNA sequence: TGTGCCAGCAGTTTATCGCCAGGGAAAGAGACCCAGTACTTC. Translation gives CASSLSPGKETQYF.

The chain employs TRBV28 and TRBJ2-5, with D tentatively TRBD1 (6 bases). Germline V gene sequence: CDR1 MDHEN, CDR2 SYDVKM. Trimming removed 2 bases from V and 0 bases from J, with 7 bases in between. The CDR3 contains 14 residues. CDR3: CASSLTGNQETQYF. In DNA form, the CDR3 reads TGTGCCAGCAGTTTAACAGGGAACCAAGAGACCCAGTACTTC.